This is a list of T cell receptor beta chains from one sample in a study of blood T cells in healthy people across ages. TCRdb recomputed calls from the 5' RACE reads with MiXCR, one row per CDR3 protein. The sample consists of around 650,000 distinct CDR3 sequences, 40% to 45% of them appearing once. Source material: blood. These receptors originate from a man older than 75 in good health. Each CDR3 is given with its conserved first and last residue. D genes are given only for firm matches. Only some rows state a clone size, as once, few, many or a class for expanded clones.

d_gene,abundance,v_gene,j_gene,CDR3aa,CDR3nt
TRBD1,.,TRBV3-1,TRBJ2-7,CASSRSGGGYEQYF,TGTGCCAGCAGCCGGTCAGGGGGCGGATACGAGCAGTACTTC
.,.,TRBV18,TRBJ2-3,CASSPPGVYTDTQYF,TGTGCCAGCTCACCTCCGGGGGTATACACAGATACGCAGTATTTT
.,.,TRBV29-1,TRBJ1-5,CSVDNRVRIMSNQPQHF,TGCAGCGTTGATAACCGGGTGAGGATAATGAGCAATCAGCCCCAGCATTTT
.,many,TRBV20-1,TRBJ2-1,CSARDLGGSSEQIWAYNEQFF,TGCAGTGCTAGAGATTTGGGGGGTTCTAGCGAGCAGATATGGGCTTACAATGAGCAGTTCTTC
.,few,TRBV20-1,TRBJ2-4,CSAQNGDFGKNIQYF,TGCAGTGCGCAGAATGGGGATTTTGGCAAAAACATTCAGTACTTC
TRBD1,many,TRBV2,TRBJ2-7,CASRQGQDIYEQYF,TGTGCCAGCAGACAGGGACAGGACATCTACGAGCAGTACTTC
.,few,TRBV18,TRBJ1-5,CASSPLRAGSNQPQHF,TGTGCCAGCTCACCTCTCCGGGCAGGGAGCAATCAGCCCCAGCATTTT
.,few,TRBV18,TRBJ1-5,CASSSTGTYSNQPQHF,TGTGCCAGCTCATCAACAGGTACCTACAGCAATCAGCCCCAGCATTTT
.,.,TRBV6-4,TRBJ2-1,CASARDSSNEQFF,TGTGCCAGCGCACGGGACTCAAGTAACGAGCAGTTCTTC
.,few,TRBV7-6,TRBJ1-5,CASSVDRAQPQHF,TGTGCCAGCAGCGTAGATAGGGCGCAGCCCCAGCATTTT
TRBD2,few,TRBV7-2,TRBJ2-7,CASSQGLAGIGDEQYF,TGTGCCAGCAGCCAGGGACTAGCGGGAATAGGTGACGAGCAGTACTTC
.,.,TRBV7-9,TRBJ2-3,CASRAMGTDTQYF,TGTGCCAGCAGAGCGATGGGCACAGATACGCAGTATTTT
.,.,TRBV7-2,TRBJ1-5,CASSLSRRGGEREPQHF,TGTGCCAGCAGCTTAAGTCGGAGGGGTGGGGAGAGAGAGCCCCAGCATTTT
.,.,TRBV7-9,TRBJ2-2,CASSLYGEDGELFF,TGTGCCAGCAGCCTATACGGGGAGGACGGGGAGCTGTTTTTT
.,few,TRBV12-3/TRBV12-4,TRBJ1-2,CASSSKTDGYTF,TGTGCCAGCAGTTCAAAGACAGATGGCTACACCTTC
TRBD2,.,TRBV20-1,TRBJ2-7,CSATLIAGGSNEQYF,TGCAGTGCTACTCTCATAGCGGGAGGGTCTAACGAGCAGTACTTC
.,.,TRBV20-1,TRBJ2-1,CSARAVLSSYNEQFF,TGCAGTGCTAGAGCGGTACTGAGCTCCTACAATGAGCAGTTCTTC
.,.,TRBV4-1,TRBJ2-1,CASSHPLGNSYNEQFF,TGCGCCAGCAGCCACCCCCTAGGGAACTCCTACAATGAGCAGTTCTTC
TRBD2,.,TRBV7-2,TRBJ2-7,CASRSGTNPYEQYF,TGTGCCAGCAGGTCCGGGACTAACCCCTACGAGCAGTACTTC
TRBD2,.,TRBV6-2/TRBV6-3,TRBJ2-2,CASSYIAGVTGELFF,TGTGCCAGCAGTTACATAGCGGGGGTCACCGGGGAGCTGTTTTTT
.,.,TRBV20-1,TRBJ2-7,CSARSGLAYEQYF,TGCAGTGCTAGATCTGGGTTAGCCTACGAGCAGTACTTC
TRBD1,.,TRBV12-3/TRBV12-4,TRBJ2-3,CASSPTGVTTDTQYF,TGTGCCAGCAGTCCTACAGGGGTAACCACAGATACGCAGTATTTT
.,.,TRBV12-3/TRBV12-4,TRBJ2-2,CASSDTQGNTGELFF,TGTGCCAGCAGTGACACCCAGGGGAACACCGGGGAGCTGTTTTTT
.,many,TRBV13,TRBJ1-1,CASSLAQGGNTEAFF,TGTGCCAGCAGCTTAGCTCAGGGAGGTAACACTGAAGCTTTCTTT
TRBD1,.,TRBV29-1,TRBJ2-2,CSVVGQENTGELFF,TGCAGCGTTGTTGGACAGGAAAACACCGGGGAGCTGTTTTTT
.,.,TRBV18,TRBJ1-2,CASSPLGSSTGRSDRGYTF,TGTGCCAGCTCACCACTCGGTTCTAGCACAGGACGATCCGATAGAGGCTACACCTTC
.,.,TRBV5-8,TRBJ1-1,CASSHPAKMNTEAFF,TGTGCCAGCAGCCATCCAGCAAAAATGAACACTGAAGCTTTCTTT
.,few,TRBV7-9,TRBJ2-1,CASSFMGAQFF,TGTGCCAGCAGCTTCATGGGGGCTCAGTTCTTC
.,.,TRBV12-3/TRBV12-4,TRBJ2-7,CASSERQGQSEQYF,TGTGCCAGCAGCGAGAGGCAGGGTCAATCCGAGCAGTACTTC
TRBD2,.,TRBV7-2,TRBJ2-7,CASSHGAGRTSYNEQYF,TGTGCCAGCAGCCACGGGGCCGGGAGGACCTCCTACAATGAGCAGTACTTC
TRBD2,.,TRBV7-7,TRBJ2-1,CASSLELADEQFF,TGTGCCAGCAGCTTAGAGCTAGCGGATGAGCAGTTCTTC
.,.,TRBV6-2/TRBV6-3,TRBJ2-7,CASSPLRGPNEQYF,TGTGCCAGCAGCCCTCTCCGGGGCCCGAACGAGCAGTACTTC
.,.,TRBV2,TRBJ1-5,CASSGRMGNQPQHF,TGTGCCAGCAGTGGGAGGATGGGAAATCAGCCCCAGCATTTT
.,.,TRBV15,TRBJ2-7,CATSPNTDEQYF,TGTGCCACCAGCCCCAACACCGACGAGCAGTACTTC
.,.,TRBV14,TRBJ2-7,CASSRSRVSYEQYF,TGTGCCAGCAGCCGATCTCGGGTATCCTACGAGCAGTACTTC
TRBD2,.,TRBV4-1,TRBJ2-1,CASSQGASGRAGRRPTFF,TGCGCCAGCAGCCAAGGGGCTAGCGGGAGGGCCGGGAGGAGACCTACGTTCTTC
.,.,TRBV29-1,TRBJ1-4,CSVEFGGSNEKLFF,TGCAGCGTTGAATTCGGGGGCTCTAATGAAAAACTGTTTTTT
.,few,TRBV6-6,TRBJ2-7,CASSYRDLTYEQYF,TGTGCCAGCAGTTACCGGGACCTAACGTACGAGCAGTACTTC
TRBD1,.,TRBV5-1,TRBJ2-1,CASRDDRGLRQFF,TGCGCCAGCCGAGACGACAGGGGATTGCGGCAGTTCTTC
.,few,TRBV5-1,TRBJ2-3,CASSWLAGASTDTQYF,TGCGCCAGCAGCTGGCTTGCGGGGGCCAGCACAGATACGCAGTATTTT
.,.,TRBV11-2,TRBJ2-3,CASSLERTSTDTQYF,TGTGCCAGCAGCTTAGAAAGGACTAGCACAGATACGCAGTATTTT
TRBD2,.,TRBV2,TRBJ2-1,CASSDLAGDHNEQFF,TGTGCCAGCAGCGACCTAGCGGGGGACCACAATGAGCAGTTCTTC
.,.,TRBV7-9,TRBJ2-5,CAGSLLGGQETQYF,TGTGCCGGCAGCTTACTGGGTGGCCAAGAGACCCAGTACTTC
.,.,TRBV5-1,TRBJ2-1,CASSLAGAPGRYNEQFF,TGCGCCAGCAGCTTGGCTGGGGCCCCGGGGAGGTACAATGAGCAGTTCTTC
.,.,TRBV27,TRBJ1-1,CASRQGLENTEAFF,TGTGCCAGCAGGCAAGGGTTGGAGAACACTGAAGCTTTCTTT
.,.,TRBV27,TRBJ1-6,CASSLRAGWGNSPLHF,TGTGCCAGCAGTTTAAGGGCAGGGTGGGGTAATTCACCCCTCCACTTT
.,many,TRBV6-2/TRBV6-3,TRBJ2-7,CASRDFTYEQYF,TGTGCCAGCCGGGACTTTACCTACGAGCAGTACTTC
TRBD2,many,TRBV6-5,TRBJ2-7,CASSYSAGGLYEQYF,TGTGCCAGCAGTTACTCAGCGGGGGGACTCTACGAGCAGTACTTC
TRBD2,.,TRBV12-3/TRBV12-4,TRBJ2-7,CASRQPGGEQYF,TGTGCCAGCAGGCAACCGGGGGGAGAGCAGTACTTC
.,.,TRBV9,TRBJ2-4,CASSATDLAKNIQYF,TGTGCCAGCAGCGCGACGGACCTGGCCAAAAACATTCAGTACTTC
TRBD1,few,TRBV5-1,TRBJ1-2,CASSLSTGTNYGYTF,TGCGCCAGCAGCTTGTCGACAGGGACCAACTATGGCTACACCTTC
.,.,TRBV29-1,TRBJ1-1,CSVEELGAFF,TGCAGCGTTGAGGAGTTGGGAGCTTTCTTT
TRBD2,.,TRBV5-1,TRBJ2-5,CASSLGEGGTMSQYF,TGCGCCAGCAGCTTGGGGGAGGGCGGGACGATGTCCCAGTACTTC
TRBD2,.,TRBV5-5,TRBJ2-1,CASSQFFSSGVGNEQFF,TGTGCCAGCAGCCAATTCTTTTCTAGCGGGGTGGGCAATGAGCAGTTCTTC
TRBD1,few,TRBV5-1,TRBJ2-3,CASSPDPTGAGSTDTQYF,TGCGCCAGCAGCCCGGACCCGACAGGGGCAGGGAGCACAGATACGCAGTATTTT